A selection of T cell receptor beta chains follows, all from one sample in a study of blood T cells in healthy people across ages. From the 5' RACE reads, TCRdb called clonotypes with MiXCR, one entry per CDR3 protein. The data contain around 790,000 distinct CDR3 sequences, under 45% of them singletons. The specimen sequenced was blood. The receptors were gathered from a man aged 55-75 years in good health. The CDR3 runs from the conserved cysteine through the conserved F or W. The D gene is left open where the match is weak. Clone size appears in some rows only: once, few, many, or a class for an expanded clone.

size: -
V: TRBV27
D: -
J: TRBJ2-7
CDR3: CASSVPGRIYEQYF
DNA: TGTGCCAGCAGTGTTCCAGGACGGATTTACGAGCAGTACTTC

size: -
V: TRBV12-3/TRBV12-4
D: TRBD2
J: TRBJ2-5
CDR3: CASSRGDVSFQETQYF
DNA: TGTGCCAGCAGTCGGGGGGACGTTTCTTTCCAAGAGACCCAGTACTTC

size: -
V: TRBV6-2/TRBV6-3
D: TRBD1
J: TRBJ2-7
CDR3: CATTNRGQGINEQYF
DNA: TGTGCCACCACTAACAGGGGACAGGGGATCAATGAGCAGTACTTC

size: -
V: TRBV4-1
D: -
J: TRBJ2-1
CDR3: CASSRAKQGMYNEQFF
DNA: TGCGCCAGCAGCCGAGCTAAACAGGGAATGTACAATGAGCAGTTCTTC

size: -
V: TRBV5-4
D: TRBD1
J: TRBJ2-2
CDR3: CASSNRQGNTGELFF
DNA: TGTGCCAGCAGCAACCGACAGGGGAACACCGGGGAGCTGTTTTTT

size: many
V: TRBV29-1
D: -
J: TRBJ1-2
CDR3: CSVSKTANYGYTF
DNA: TGCAGCGTTTCTAAGACAGCTAACTATGGCTACACCTTC

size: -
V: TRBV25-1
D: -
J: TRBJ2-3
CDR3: CASSEFTGRTDTQYF
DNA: TGTGCCAGCAGTGAATTCACGGGACGCACAGATACGCAGTATTTT

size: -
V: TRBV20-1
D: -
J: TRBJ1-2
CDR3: CSARDLGRSVGYTF
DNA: TGCAGTGCTAGAGATCTCGGGAGGTCCGTCGGCTACACCTTC

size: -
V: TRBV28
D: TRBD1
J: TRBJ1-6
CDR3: CASSPGQARNSPLHF
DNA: TGTGCCAGCAGCCCTGGACAGGCTAGGAATTCACCCCTCCACTTT

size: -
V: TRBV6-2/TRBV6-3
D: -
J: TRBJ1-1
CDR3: CTSSALDGWSEAFF
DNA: TGTACCAGCAGTGCCCTGGATGGGTGGAGTGAAGCTTTCTTT

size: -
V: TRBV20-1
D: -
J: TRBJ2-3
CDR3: CSAWRSTDTQYF
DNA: TGCAGTGCGTGGAGGAGCACAGATACGCAGTATTTT

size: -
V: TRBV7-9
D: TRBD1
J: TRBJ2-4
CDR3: CASSSPANRGTWAKNIQYF
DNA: TGTGCCAGCAGCTCGCCGGCCAACAGGGGAACTTGGGCCAAAAACATTCAGTACTTC

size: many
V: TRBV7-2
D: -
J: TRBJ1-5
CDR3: CASSFFGAYNQPQHF
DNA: TGTGCCAGCAGCTTTTTCGGGGCTTATAATCAGCCCCAGCATTTT

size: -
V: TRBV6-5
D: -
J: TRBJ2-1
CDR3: CASSSPRGSNEQFF
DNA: TGTGCCAGCAGTAGTCCTAGAGGCTCCAATGAGCAGTTCTTC

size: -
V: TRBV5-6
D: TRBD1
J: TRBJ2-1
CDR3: CATMDRAYNKQFF
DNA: TGTGCCACCATGGACAGGGCGTACAATAAGCAGTTCTTC

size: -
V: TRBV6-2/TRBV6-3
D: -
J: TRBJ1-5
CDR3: CASSSPNWEGARTQHF
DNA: TGTGCCAGCAGTTCCCCGAATTGGGAGGGCGCAAGGACCCAGCATTTT